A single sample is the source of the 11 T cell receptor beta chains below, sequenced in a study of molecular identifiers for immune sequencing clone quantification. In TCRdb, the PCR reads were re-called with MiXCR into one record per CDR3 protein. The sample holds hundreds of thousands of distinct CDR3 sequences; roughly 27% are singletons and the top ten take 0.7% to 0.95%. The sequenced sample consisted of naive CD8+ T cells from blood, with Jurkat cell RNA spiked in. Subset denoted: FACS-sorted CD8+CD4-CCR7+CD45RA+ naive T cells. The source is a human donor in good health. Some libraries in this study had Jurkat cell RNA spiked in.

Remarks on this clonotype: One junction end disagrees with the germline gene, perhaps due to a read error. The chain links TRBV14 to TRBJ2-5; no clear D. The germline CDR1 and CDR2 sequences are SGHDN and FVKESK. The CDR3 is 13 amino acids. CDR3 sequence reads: CASGQGVWETQYF. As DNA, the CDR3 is TGTGCCAGCGGCCAAGGAGTCTGGGAGACCCAGTACTTC.

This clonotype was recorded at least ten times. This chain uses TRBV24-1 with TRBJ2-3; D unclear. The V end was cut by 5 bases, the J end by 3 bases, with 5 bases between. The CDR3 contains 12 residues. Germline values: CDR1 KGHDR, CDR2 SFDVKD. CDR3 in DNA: TGTGCCACCAGTGGAGGTACAGATACGCAGTATTTT. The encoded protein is CATSGGTDTQYF.

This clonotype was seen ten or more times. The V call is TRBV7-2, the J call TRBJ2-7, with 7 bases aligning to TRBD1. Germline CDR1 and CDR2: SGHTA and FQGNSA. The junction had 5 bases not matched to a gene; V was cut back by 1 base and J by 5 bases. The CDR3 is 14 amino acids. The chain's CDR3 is CASSLEGQSHEQYF. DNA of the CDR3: TGTGCCAGCAGCTTAGAGGGACAGAGTCACGAGCAGTACTTC.

The CDR3 coding sequence is TGTGCCAGCAGTTACGAACACACCTACGAGCAGTACTTC. Its protein is CASSYEHTYEQYF. This rearrangement joins TRBV6-2 or TRBV6-3 to TRBJ2-7; no reliable D call. Germline assignment: CDR1 MNHEY and CDR2 SVGEGT. CDR3 length: 13 amino acids. V was pared by 2 bases and J by 2 bases, with 7 bases between.

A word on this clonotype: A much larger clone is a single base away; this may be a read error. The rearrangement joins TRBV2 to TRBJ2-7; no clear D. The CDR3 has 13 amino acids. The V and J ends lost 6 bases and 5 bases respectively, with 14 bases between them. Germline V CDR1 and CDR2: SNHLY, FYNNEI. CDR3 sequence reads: CASSYQVANEQYF. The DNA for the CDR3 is TGTGCCAGCAGCTACCAGGTGGCGAACGAGCAGTACTTC. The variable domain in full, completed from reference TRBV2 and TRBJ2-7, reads EPEVTQTPSHQVTQMGQEVILRCVPISNHLYFYWYRQILGQKVEFLVSFYNNEISEKSEIFDDQFSVERPDGSNFTLKIRSTKLEDSAMYFCASSYQVANEQYFGPGTRLTVT.

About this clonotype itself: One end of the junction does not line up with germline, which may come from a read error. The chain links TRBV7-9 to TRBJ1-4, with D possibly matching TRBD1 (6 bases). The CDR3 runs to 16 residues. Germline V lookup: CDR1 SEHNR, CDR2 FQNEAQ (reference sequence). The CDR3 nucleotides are TGTGCCAGCAGCTCCAACAGGGCTCTGTGGGATGAAAAACCGTTTTTT. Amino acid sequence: CASSSNRALWDEKPFF. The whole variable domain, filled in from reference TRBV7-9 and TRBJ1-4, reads DTGVSQNPRHKITKRGQNVTFRCDPISEHNRLYWYRQTLGQGPEFLTYFQNEAQLEKSRLLSDRFSAERPKGSFSTLEIQRTEQGDSAMYLCASSSNRALWDEKPFFGSGTQLSVL.

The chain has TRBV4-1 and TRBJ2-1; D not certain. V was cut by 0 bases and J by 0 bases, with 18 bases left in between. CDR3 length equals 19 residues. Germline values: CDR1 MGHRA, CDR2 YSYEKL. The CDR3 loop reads CASSQEAIFGPSSYNEQFF. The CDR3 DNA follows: TGCGCCAGCAGCCAAGAGGCCATTTTTGGTCCGAGCTCCTACAATGAGCAGTTCTTC.

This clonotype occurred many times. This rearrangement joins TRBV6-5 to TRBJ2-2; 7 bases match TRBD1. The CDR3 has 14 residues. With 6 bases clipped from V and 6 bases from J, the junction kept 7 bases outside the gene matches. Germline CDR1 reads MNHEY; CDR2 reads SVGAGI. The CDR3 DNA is TGTGCCAGCAGCCAAATGACAGGGTCCGGGGAGCTGTTTTTT. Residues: CASSQMTGSGELFF.

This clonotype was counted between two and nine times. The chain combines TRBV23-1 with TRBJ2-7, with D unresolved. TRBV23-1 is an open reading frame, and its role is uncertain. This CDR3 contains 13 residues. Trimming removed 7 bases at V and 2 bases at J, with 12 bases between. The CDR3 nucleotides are TGCGCCAGCATCCTTTTTGACCCCTACGAGCAGTACTTC. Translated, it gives CASILFDPYEQYF.

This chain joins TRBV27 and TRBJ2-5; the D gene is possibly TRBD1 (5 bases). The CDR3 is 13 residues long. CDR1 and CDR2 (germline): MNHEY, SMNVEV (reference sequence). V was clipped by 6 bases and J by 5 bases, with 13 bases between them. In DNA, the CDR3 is TGTGCCAGCAGCAACAGGTTTTGGGAGACCCAGTACTTC. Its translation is CASSNRFWETQYF.

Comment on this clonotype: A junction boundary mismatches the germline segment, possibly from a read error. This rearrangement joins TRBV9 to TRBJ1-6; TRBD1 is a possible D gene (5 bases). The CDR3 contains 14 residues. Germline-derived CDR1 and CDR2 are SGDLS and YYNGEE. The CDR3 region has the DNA TGTGCCAGCAGCGTCGGACACGGCAAGTCACGCCTCCACTTT. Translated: CASSVGHGKSRLHF. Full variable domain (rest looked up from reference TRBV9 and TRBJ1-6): DSGVTQTPKHLITATGQRVTLRCSPRSGDLSVYWYQQSLDQGLQFLIQYYNGEERAKGNILERFSAQQFPDLHSELNLSSLELGDSALYFCASSVGHGKSRLHFGNGTRLTVT.